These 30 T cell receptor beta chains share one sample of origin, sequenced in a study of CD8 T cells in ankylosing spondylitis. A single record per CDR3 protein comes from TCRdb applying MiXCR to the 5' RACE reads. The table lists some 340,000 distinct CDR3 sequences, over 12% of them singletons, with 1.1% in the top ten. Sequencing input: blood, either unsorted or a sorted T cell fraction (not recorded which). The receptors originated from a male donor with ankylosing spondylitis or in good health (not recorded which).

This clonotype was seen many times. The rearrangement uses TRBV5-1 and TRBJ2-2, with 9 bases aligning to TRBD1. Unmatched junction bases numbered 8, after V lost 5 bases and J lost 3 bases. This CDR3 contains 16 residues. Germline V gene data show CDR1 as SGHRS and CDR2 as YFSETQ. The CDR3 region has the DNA TGCGCCAGCAGTTCCGCGGGACAGGGATACACCGGGGAGCTGTTTTTT. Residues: CASSSAGQGYTGELFF.

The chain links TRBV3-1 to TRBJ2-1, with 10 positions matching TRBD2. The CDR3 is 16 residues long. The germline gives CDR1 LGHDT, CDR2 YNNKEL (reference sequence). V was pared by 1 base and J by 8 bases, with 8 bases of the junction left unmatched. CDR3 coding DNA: TGTGCCAGCAGCCAAGGTAGGCTAGCGGGAGTGGATGAGCAGTTCTTC. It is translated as CASSQGRLAGVDEQFF.

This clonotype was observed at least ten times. The CDR3 nucleotides are TGTGCCAGCAGCCAAGACCCTTACAATGAGCAGTTCTTC. This gives the protein CASSQDPYNEQFF. This chain links TRBV4-2 with TRBJ2-1; D is uncertain. V gave up 0 bases and J gave up 4 bases, with 4 bases separating them. The CDR3 is made up of 13 amino acids. Per the germline V gene, CDR1 is LGHNA and CDR2 is YNFKEQ.

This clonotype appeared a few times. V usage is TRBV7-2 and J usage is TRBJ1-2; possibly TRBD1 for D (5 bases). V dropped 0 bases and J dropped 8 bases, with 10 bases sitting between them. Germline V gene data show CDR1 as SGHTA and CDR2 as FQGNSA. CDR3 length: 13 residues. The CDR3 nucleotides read TGTGCCAGCAGCTTAGCGGGAGGGGAAGGCTACACCTTC. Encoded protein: CASSLAGGEGYTF.

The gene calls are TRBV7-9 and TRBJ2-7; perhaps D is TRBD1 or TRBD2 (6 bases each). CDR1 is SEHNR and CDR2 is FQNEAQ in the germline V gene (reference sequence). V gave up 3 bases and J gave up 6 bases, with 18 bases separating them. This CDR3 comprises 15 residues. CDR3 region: CASSFHGGPTLEQYF. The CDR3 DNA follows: TGTGCCAGCAGCTTCCATGGGGGGCCCACCCTCGAGCAGTACTTC.

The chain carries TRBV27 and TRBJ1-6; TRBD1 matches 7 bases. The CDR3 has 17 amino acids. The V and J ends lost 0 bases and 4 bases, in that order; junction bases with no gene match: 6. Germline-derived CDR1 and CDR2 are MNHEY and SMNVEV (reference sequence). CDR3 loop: CASSLSPPTGYNSPLHF. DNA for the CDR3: TGTGCCAGCAGTTTATCGCCCCCGACAGGGTATAATTCACCCCTCCACTTT.

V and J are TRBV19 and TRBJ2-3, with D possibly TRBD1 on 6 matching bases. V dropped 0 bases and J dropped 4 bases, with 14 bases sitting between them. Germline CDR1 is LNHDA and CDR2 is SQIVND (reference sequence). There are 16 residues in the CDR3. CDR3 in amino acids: CASSIDGRGLPDTQYF. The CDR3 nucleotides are TGTGCCAGTAGTATAGATGGCAGGGGCCTTCCAGATACGCAGTATTTT.

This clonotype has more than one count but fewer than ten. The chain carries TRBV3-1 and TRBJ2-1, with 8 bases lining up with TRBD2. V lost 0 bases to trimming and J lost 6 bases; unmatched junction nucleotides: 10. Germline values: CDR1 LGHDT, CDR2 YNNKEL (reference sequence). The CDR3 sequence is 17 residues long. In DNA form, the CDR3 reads TGTGCCAGCAGCCAAGAAAAGGGGCGGGGGGCCGTCAATGAGCAGTTCTTC. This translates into CASSQEKGRGAVNEQFF.

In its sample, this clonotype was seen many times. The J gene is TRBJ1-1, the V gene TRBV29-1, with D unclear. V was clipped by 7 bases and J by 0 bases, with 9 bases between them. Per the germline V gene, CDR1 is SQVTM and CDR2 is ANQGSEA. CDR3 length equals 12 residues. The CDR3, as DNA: TGCAGCGGGGGAGGGATGAACACTGAAGCTTTCTTT. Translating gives CSGGGMNTEAFF.

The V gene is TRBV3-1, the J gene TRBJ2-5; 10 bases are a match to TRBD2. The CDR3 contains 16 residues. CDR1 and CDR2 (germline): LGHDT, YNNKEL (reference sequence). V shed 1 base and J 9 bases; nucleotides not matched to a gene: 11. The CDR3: CASSQARVIGLAAQYF. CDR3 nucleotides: TGTGCCAGCAGCCAAGCAAGGGTAATAGGACTAGCGGCCCAGTACTTC.

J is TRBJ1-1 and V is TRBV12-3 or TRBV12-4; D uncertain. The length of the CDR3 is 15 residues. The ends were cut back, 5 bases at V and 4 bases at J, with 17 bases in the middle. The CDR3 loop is CASSPHEHAGTEAFF. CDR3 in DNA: TGTGCCAGCAGTCCCCACGAACATGCAGGCACTGAAGCTTTCTTT.

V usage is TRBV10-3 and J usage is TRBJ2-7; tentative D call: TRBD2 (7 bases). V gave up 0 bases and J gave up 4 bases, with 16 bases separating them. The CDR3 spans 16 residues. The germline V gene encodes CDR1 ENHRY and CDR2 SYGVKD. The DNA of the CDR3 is TGTGCCATCAGTGAGTCGGGGGGGCGGGTTTCTTACGAGCAGTACTTC. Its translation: CAISESGGRVSYEQYF.

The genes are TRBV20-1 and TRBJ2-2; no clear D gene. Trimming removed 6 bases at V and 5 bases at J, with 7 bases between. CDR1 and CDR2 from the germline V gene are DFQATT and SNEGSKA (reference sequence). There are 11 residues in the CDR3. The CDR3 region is CSAPTTGELFF. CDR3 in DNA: TGCAGTGCCCCGACAACCGGGGAGCTGTTTTTT.

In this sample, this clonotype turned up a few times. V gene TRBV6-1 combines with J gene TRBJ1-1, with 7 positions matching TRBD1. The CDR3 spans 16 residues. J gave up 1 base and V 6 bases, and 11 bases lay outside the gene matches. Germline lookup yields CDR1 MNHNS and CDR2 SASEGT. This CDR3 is CASRRTGGAWNTEAFF. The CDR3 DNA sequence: TGTGCCAGCAGGCGGACAGGAGGAGCCTGGAACACTGAAGCTTTCTTT.

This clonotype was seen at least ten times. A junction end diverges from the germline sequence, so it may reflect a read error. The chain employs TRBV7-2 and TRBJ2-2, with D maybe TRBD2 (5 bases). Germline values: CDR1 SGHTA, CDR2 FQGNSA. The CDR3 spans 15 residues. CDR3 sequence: CASSLGAVVTGELFF. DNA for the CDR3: TGTGCCAGCAGCTTAGGAGCGGTGGTCACCGGAGAGCTGTTTTTT.

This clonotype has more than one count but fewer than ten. The CDR3 coding sequence is TGTGCCAGCGTAGAGGGGAGGGGGTTGAACACTGAAGCTTTCTTT. This gives the protein CASVEGRGLNTEAFF. V usage is TRBV7-9 and J usage is TRBJ1-1; D may be TRBD1 (6 bases). CDR1 SEHNR and CDR2 FQNEAQ come from the germline V gene (reference sequence). Deletions cut 8 bases from V and 0 bases from J, with 16 bases between. CDR3 size: 15 residues. The complete variable domain, with remaining parts taken from reference TRBV7-9 and TRBJ1-1, reads DTGVSQNPRHKITKRGQNVTFRCDPISEHNRLYWYRQTLGQGPEFLTYFQNEAQLEKSRLLSDRFSAERPKGSFSTLEIQRTEQGDSAMYLCASVEGRGLNTEAFFGQGTRLTVV.

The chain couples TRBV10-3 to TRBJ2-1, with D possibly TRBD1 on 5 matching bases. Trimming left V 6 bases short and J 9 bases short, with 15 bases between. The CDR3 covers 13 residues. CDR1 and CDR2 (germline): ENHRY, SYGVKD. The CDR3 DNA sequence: TGTGCCATCAGCCTCCAGGGTTCCGGTGAGCAGTTCTTC. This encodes CAISLQGSGEQFF.

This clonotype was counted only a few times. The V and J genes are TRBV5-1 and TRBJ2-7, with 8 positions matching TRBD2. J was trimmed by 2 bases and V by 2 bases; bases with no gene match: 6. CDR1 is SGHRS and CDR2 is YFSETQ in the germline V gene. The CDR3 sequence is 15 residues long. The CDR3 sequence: CASSFGLAETYEQYF. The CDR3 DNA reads TGCGCCAGCAGCTTCGGACTAGCCGAAACCTACGAGCAGTACTTC.

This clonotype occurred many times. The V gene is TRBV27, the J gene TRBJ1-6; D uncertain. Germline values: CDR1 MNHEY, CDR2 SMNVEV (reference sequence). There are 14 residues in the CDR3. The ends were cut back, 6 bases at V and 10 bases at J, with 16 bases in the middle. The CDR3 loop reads CASSSDFRESPLHF. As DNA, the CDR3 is TGTGCCAGCAGCTCGGACTTCAGAGAGTCACCCCTCCACTTT.

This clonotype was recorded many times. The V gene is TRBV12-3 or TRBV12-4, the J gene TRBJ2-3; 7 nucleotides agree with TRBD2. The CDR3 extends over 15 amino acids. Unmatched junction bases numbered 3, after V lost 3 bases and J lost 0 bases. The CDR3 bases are TGTGCCAGCAGTTTTTACGGGGGGAGCACAGATACGCAGTATTTT. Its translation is CASSFYGGSTDTQYF.

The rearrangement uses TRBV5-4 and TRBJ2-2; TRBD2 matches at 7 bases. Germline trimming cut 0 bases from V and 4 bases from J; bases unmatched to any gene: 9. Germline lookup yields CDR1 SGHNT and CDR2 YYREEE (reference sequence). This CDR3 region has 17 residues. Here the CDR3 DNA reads TGTGCCAGCAGCTTGGGGTTTGGCGGGAGAGTCACCGGGGAGCTGTTTTTT. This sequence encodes CASSLGFGGRVTGELFF.

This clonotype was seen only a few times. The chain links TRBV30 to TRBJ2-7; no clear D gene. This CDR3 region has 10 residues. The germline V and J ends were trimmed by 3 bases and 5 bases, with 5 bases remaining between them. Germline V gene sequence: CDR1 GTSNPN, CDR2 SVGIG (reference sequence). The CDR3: CAWSSNEQYF. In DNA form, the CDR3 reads TGTGCCTGGAGCAGCAACGAGCAGTACTTC.

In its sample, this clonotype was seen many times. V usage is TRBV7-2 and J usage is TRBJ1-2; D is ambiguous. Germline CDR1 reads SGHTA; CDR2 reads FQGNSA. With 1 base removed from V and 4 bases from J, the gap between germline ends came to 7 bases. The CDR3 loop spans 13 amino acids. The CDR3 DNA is TGTGCCAGCAGCTTAGAGGCATTCTATGGCTACACCTTC. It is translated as CASSLEAFYGYTF.

The CDR3 nucleotides are TGTGCCAGCAGCTTAGATCCTAGCGGGAGGCCTCGAGATACGCAGTATTTT. Protein sequence: CASSLDPSGRPRDTQYF. This chain joins TRBV7-9 and TRBJ2-3; 11 bases fit TRBD2. CDR1 is SEHNR, CDR2 FQNEAQ, per germline (reference sequence). The CDR3 extends over 17 amino acids. V was clipped by 1 base and J by 5 bases; unmatched bases: 8.

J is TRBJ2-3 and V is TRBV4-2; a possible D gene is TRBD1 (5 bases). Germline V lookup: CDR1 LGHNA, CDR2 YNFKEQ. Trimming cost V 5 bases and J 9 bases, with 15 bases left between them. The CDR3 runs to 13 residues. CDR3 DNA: TGTGCCAGCAGCTCTAACTCTCAGGGCACGCAGTATTTT. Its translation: CASSSNSQGTQYF.

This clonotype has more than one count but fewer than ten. The CDR3 DNA is TGTGCCAGCAGTTTGGGGCTACCTAACTATGGCTACACCTTC. As protein: CASSLGLPNYGYTF. J is TRBJ1-2 and V is TRBV27, with a tentative D call TRBD1 (5 bases). Germline CDR1 and CDR2: MNHEY and SMNVEV (reference sequence). The CDR3 is 14 residues long. V lost 3 bases, J lost 0 bases, and 8 bases lay in between.

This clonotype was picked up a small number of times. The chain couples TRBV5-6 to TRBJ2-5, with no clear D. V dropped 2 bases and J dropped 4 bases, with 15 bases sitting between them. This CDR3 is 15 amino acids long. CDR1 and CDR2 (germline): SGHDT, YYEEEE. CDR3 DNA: TGTGCCAGCAGCTTCGACGGAGTAAGGCGAGAGACCCAGTACTTC. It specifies CASSFDGVRRETQYF.

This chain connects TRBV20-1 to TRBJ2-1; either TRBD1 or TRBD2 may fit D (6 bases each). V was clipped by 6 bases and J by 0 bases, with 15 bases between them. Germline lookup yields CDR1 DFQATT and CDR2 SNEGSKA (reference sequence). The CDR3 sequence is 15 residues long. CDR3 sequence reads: CSAPRRGSSYNEQFF. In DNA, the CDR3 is TGCAGTGCCCCCAGGAGGGGGAGCTCCTACAATGAGCAGTTCTTC.

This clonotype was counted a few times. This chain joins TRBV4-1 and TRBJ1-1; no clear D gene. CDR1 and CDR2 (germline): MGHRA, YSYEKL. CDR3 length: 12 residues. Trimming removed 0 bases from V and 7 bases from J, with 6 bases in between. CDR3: CASSQELGEAFF. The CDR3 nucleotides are TGCGCCAGCAGCCAAGAACTCGGTGAAGCTTTCTTT.

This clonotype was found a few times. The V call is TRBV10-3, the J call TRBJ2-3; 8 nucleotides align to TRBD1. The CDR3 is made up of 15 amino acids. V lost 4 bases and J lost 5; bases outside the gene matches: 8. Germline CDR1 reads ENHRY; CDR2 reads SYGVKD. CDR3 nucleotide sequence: TGTGCCATCAGTGCACTAGGACAGGGAGGAGATACGCAGTATTTT. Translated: CAISALGQGGDTQYF.